This passage covers 21 T cell receptor delta chains from one sample sequenced in a study of delta chains in infants with herpesvirus infections. Reverse transcription of PBMC RNA used primers specific for the gamma and delta chains. TCRdb reran clone calling via CATT on the RT-PCR reads. This sample has a few hundred delta-chain clones, with 59% found just once. This material consisted of peripheral blood, taken at time point 5 of longitudinal follow-up. These TCRs come from a human donor who was a Ugandan infant, either HIV-exposed or HIV-unexposed (not recorded which).

This clone is classed as hyperexpanded (1% or more). This rearrangement joins TRDV1 to TRDJ1; no clear D. CDR1 is TSWWSYY, CDR2 QGS, per germline. CDR3 length equals 10 residues. Trimming took 7 bases from V and 4 from J, leaving 4 bases between them. CDR3 nucleotides: TGTGCTCTTGCCAGCGATAAACTCATCTTT. Translation: CALASDKLIF.

This clone came up once. A far larger clone differs by one base, so this is likely a read error. Different DNA sequences within this sample yield the same CDR3. In nucleotides, the CDR3 is TGTGCTCTTGGGGAACTAGTGGGGGATACGCGAGCACAACTCTTCTTT. Its translation: CALGELVGDTRAQLFF. The chain is built from TRDV1 and TRDJ2, with TRDD3 matching over 11 bases. The junction had 4 bases not matched to a gene; V was cut back by 0 bases and J by 7 bases. The CDR3 totals 16 residues. CDR1 and CDR2 from the germline V gene are TSWWSYY and QGS.

As regards this clone: A single base is all that separates this from a far larger clone, so a read error is likely. This chain links TRDV1 with TRDJ1; the D gene is possibly TRDD3 (6 bases). Trimming removed 2 bases at V and 5 bases at J, with 42 bases between. This CDR3 contains 24 residues. Germline loops: CDR1 TSWWSYY, CDR2 QGS. The CDR3 reads CALGELSDLSSIEPSYWATDKLIF. The CDR3 region has the DNA TGTGCTCTTGGGGAATTGTCTGACCTTTCCTCAATCGAGCCTTCGTACTGGGCTACAGATAAACTCATCTTT.

A remark on this clone: With only one base between it and a far larger clone, this is likely a read error. The rearrangement links TRDV1 to TRDJ1; 7 bases are shared with TRDD3. Germline CDR1 and CDR2: TSWWSYY and QGS. The CDR3 is 17 residues long. The CDR3 nucleotides read TGTGCTCTCGGAACCCTCGGGACCTGGGGGTCCGTCGATAAACTCACCTTT. Its translation is CALGTLGTWGSVDKLTF.

The chain is built from TRDV2 and TRDJ2; 10 bases map to TRDD3. CDR1 and CDR2 (germline): GEAIGNYY, EKD. V lost 2 bases to trimming and J lost 5 bases; unmatched junction nucleotides: 1. There are 14 residues in the CDR3. The CDR3 loop reads CACDILGDTAQLFF. The CDR3 DNA reads TGTGCCTGTGACATACTGGGGGATACAGCACAACTCTTCTTT.

This clone was counted once. A far larger clone is only one base removed, so a read error is likely. Other DNA variants within this sample encode the same CDR3. This chain uses TRAV23/DV6 with TRDJ3, with 7 nucleotides matching TRDD3. The CDR3 sequence is 23 residues long. Germline CDR1 reads NTAFDY; CDR2 reads IRPDVSE (reference sequence). In DNA, the CDR3 is TGTGCAGCAAGCAAGGAACCTACTGGGGAACTGGATGAGTCCCCCTGGGACACCCGTCAGATGTTTTTC. Encoded protein: CAASKEPTGELDESPWDTRQMFF.

With respect to this clone: Since a far larger clone is one base different, this is likely a read error. The chain combines TRDV2 with TRDJ3; 8 positions match TRDD3. Per the germline V gene, CDR1 is GEAIGNYY and CDR2 is EKD. The CDR3 sequence is 19 residues long. The CDR3 DNA is TGTGCCTGTGACACCGTACTGGGGGCCGCCTCCTGGGACACCCAACAGATGTTTTTC. Translation: CACDTVLGAASWDTQQMFF.

This chain links TRDV2 with TRDJ1; 13 bases align to TRDD3. Trimming cost V 4 bases and J 6 bases; bases outside gene matches: 7. Germline V gene sequence: CDR1 GEAIGNYY, CDR2 EKD. CDR3 size: 15 residues. Here the CDR3 reads CACDVLGDTAYKLIF. The CDR3 DNA sequence: TGTGCCTGTGATGTACTGGGGGATACGGCCTATAAACTCATCTTT.

Concerning this clone itself: A read error is likely here: a far larger clone is one base away. This chain connects TRDV2 to TRDJ1; 7 bases are shared with TRDD3. The CDR3 runs 15 residues. The V gene's germline CDR1 is GEAIGNYY and CDR2 EKD. The CDR3 nucleotides are TGTGCCTGTGACCCCGTGGGGGACCACACCGATAAACACATCTTT. Its protein product is CACDPVGDHTDKHIF.

Of note for this clone: This sequence is one base from a far larger clone and is likely a read error. Written as DNA, the CDR3 is TGTGCCTACCCCGGCCTCGTCTGGGGGGCATACGATAAACTCATCTTT. Its protein is CAYPGLVWGAYDKLIF. The V gene is TRDV3, the J gene TRDJ1; 7 bases are shared with TRDD3. Germline CDR1 TVYSNPD, CDR2 GDNSRS (reference sequence). The CDR3 consists of 16 residues. Unmatched junction bases numbered 18, after V lost 4 bases and J lost 4 bases.

Comment on this clone: This is likely an artifact of a read error, given a far larger clone one base away. The chain recombines TRDV2 with TRDJ1, with 7 bases matching TRDD3. The length of the CDR3 is 16 residues. Germline loops: CDR1 GEAIGNYY, CDR2 EKD. Trimming at V came to 3 bases and at J to 6 bases, leaving 15 bases not matched to a gene. CDR3 sequence (DNA): TGTGCCTGTGACTCGCTACTGGGGTCGGGCCACAATAAACTCATCTTT. The encoded protein is CACDSLLGSGHNKLIF.

Comment on this clone: This likely stems from a read error, as it lies one base from a far larger clone. V gene TRDV2 combines with J gene TRDJ2; 7 bases map to TRDD3. The germline V gene has CDR1 GEAIGNYY and CDR2 EKD. The ends lost 0 bases at V and 7 bases at J; junction bases unmatched: 1. The CDR3 covers 13 residues. DNA of the CDR3: TGTGCCTGTGACACCTGGGGGAGAGCACAACTCTTCTTT. Its translation is CACDTWGRAQLFF.

Note on this clone: With only one base between it and a far larger clone, this is likely a read error. The identical CDR3 is also encoded by other nucleotide sequences in the sample. The genes are TRDV3 and TRDJ1; a weak D match, TRDD2 (7 bases). There are 19 residues in the CDR3. Germline V lookup: CDR1 TVYSNPD, CDR2 GDNSRS (reference sequence). V lost 4 bases, J lost 1 base, and 31 bases lay in between. The CDR3 loop is CASPPSCRGIARTTDKLIF. For the CDR3, the DNA is TGTGCCTCTCCCCCTTCCTGCCGAGGGATAGCCAGAACCACCGATAAACTCATCTTT.

For this clone: This sequence is one base from a far larger clone and is likely a read error. Other DNA sequences in this sample translate to the same CDR3. CDR3 nucleotide sequence: TGTGCCTCTCCCCCATCCTGCCGGGGGATAGCCAGAACCACCGATAAACTCATCTTT. Its protein product is CASPPSCRGIARTTDKLIF. The rearrangement uses TRDV3 and TRDJ1; 8 nucleotides align to TRDD3. Germline lookup yields CDR1 TVYSNPD and CDR2 GDNSRS (reference sequence). J lost 1 base, V lost 4 bases, and 23 bases had no gene match. CDR3 length: 19 residues.

The chain links TRDV2 to TRDJ1; 13 bases agree with TRDD3. Germline V gene data show CDR1 as GEAIGNYY and CDR2 as EKD. The CDR3 is 18 residues long. The ends lost 5 bases at V and 3 bases at J; junction bases unmatched: 14. CDR3 coding DNA: TGTGCCTGTGTCGTACTGGGGGATACGCGCGGTCTCTCCGATAAACTCATCTTT. This translates into CACVVLGDTRGLSDKLIF.

Concerning this clone itself: The likely explanation is a read error, given a far larger clone one base away. In the same sample, other DNA sequences code for this CDR3. The rearrangement links TRDV1 to TRDJ1; TRDD3 aligns across 7 bases. CDR3 length: 20 residues. The germline V gene encodes CDR1 TSWWSYY and CDR2 QGS. CDR3 in amino acids: CALDPPYSPTGDPYTDKLIF. In DNA, the CDR3 is TGTGCACTTGACCCTCCTTATTCCCCTACTGGGGATCCGTACACCGATAAACTCATCTTT.

This clone was seen more than once but under ten times. This likely reflects a read error, since a far larger clone is one base away. This rearrangement joins TRDV3 to TRDJ1; the match to TRDD3 covers 11 bases. V was clipped by 3 bases and J by 1 base; unmatched bases: 13. The germline V gene has CDR1 TVYSNPD and CDR2 GDNSRS (reference sequence). The CDR3 runs to 17 residues. The CDR3 here is CAFPFLLGDMGTDKLIF. The DNA of the CDR3 is TGTGCCTTCCCGTTCCTACTGGGGGATATGGGCACCGATAAACTCATCTTT.

Of note for this clone: A read error is possible here, since a much larger clone lies one base away. The CDR3 DNA is TGTGCTCTTGGGCCATCCTCCCTGGGGGATACCGATAAACTCATCTTT. It encodes CALGPSSLGDTDKLIF. The rearrangement links TRDV1 to TRDJ1, with 9 bases identical to TRDD3. The CDR3 has 16 amino acids. V lost 5 bases to trimming and J lost 2 bases; unmatched junction nucleotides: 9. Germline values: CDR1 TSWWSYY, CDR2 QGS.

About this clone: A read error likely explains this, since a far larger clone differs by one base. This chain connects TRDV1 to TRDJ1; 12 bases map to TRDD3. The V gene end was trimmed by 1 base and the J gene end by 0 bases; junction bases not matched to a gene: 27. CDR3 length equals 25 residues. Germline-derived CDR1 and CDR2 are TSWWSYY and QGS. Written as DNA, the CDR3 is TGTGCTCTTGGGGAACCCTTTCCTACTACGTACTGGGGGATACTGGACGGCGGGTACACCGATAAACTCATCTTT. This translates into CALGEPFPTTYWGILDGGYTDKLIF.

This clone was seen more than once but under ten times. Given a far larger clone just one base away, this is likely a sequencing read error. The CDR3 DNA reads as TGTGCTCTTGGGGAAAAGGAGCCTTCCTACCCCTTACTGGGGGTCTTATTGAAAGCACAACTCTTCTTT. It is translated as CALGEKEPSYPLLGVLLKAQLFF. This chain joins TRDV1 and TRDJ2; possibly TRDD2 for D (9 bases). The CDR3 covers 23 residues. Germline V CDR1 and CDR2: TSWWSYY, QGS.

As concerns this clone: A read error is the likely source, as a far larger clone sits one nucleotide away. This sample also contains other DNA sequences that code for the same CDR3. The rearrangement uses TRAV23/DV6 and TRDJ3, with 7 bases that match TRDD3. The CDR3 is 23 residues long. Germline loops: CDR1 NTAFDY, CDR2 IRPDVSE (reference sequence). With V trimmed by 5 bases and J by 2 bases, 28 bases remained unmatched. This CDR3 is CAASKEPTGELDESPWDTRQMFF. The CDR3 DNA is TGTGCAGCGAGCAAGGAACCTACTGGGGAACTGGATGAGTCCCCCTGGGACACCCGACAGATGTTTTTC.